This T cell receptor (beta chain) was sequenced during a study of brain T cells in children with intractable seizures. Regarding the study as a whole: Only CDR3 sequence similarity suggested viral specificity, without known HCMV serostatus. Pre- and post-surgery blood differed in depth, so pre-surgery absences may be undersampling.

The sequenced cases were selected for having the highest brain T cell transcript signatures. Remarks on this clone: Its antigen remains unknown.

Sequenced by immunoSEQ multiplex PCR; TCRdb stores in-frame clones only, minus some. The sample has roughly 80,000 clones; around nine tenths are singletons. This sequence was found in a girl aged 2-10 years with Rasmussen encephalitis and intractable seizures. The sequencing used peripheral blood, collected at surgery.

CDR3 loop: CAIKEGLALNEQYF. CDR3 DNA: TGTGCCATCAAAGAGGGACTAGCTCTCAACGAGCAGTACTTC. V gene TRBV10-3 combines with J gene TRBJ2-7; 9 nucleotides align to TRBD2. Germline V gene sequence: CDR1 ENHRY, CDR2 SYGVKD. The length of the CDR3 is 14 residues. J lost 5 bases, V lost 7 bases, and 9 bases had no gene match.